Listed here are 30 T cell receptor beta chains from one sample, sequenced in a study of control samples from healthy donors and cancer patients. Produced via immunoSEQ multiplex PCR; TCRdb's table is partial and in-frame only. The data contain tens of thousands of clones, roughly nine tenths of them singletons. Source material: blood. These receptors originate from a woman in her sixties or seventies in good health.

V gene TRBV9 combines with J gene TRBJ1-1; TRBD1 matches 7 bases. This CDR3 is built from 15 residues. After removal of 0 bases from V and 4 bases from J, the junction contained 6 bases not matched to a gene. Germline V gene lookup returns CDR1 SGDLS and CDR2 YYNGEE. The chain's CDR3 is CASSVGAGGATEAFF. CDR3 bases: TGTGCCAGCAGCGTAGGAGCAGGGGGTGCCACTGAAGCTTTCTTT.

The rearrangement links TRBV5-4 to TRBJ1-1; maybe TRBD1 (6 bases). In germline, CDR1 is SGHNT, CDR2 YYREEE (reference sequence). The CDR3 consists of 15 residues. V was pared by 5 bases and J by 0 bases, with 14 bases between. This chain's CDR3 is CASSSGRDMNTEAFF. CDR3 sequence (DNA): TGTGCCAGCAGTTCGGGCAGGGACATGAACACTGAAGCTTTCTTT.

In this sample, this clone turned up once. CDR3 DNA: TGTGCCAGCAGCAATCCATCTTTTAGCGGGAGCGGGCAGTTCTTC. It codes for CASSNPSFSGSGQFF. The rearrangement joins TRBV7-2 to TRBJ2-1; the match to TRBD2 covers 9 bases. The CDR3 is 15 amino acids. Germline trimming cut 5 bases from V and 12 bases from J; bases unmatched to any gene: 14. Germline values: CDR1 SGHTA, CDR2 FQGNSA.

This clone was picked up a small number of times. This rearrangement joins TRBV30 to TRBJ1-3; no definite D call. In germline, CDR1 is GTSNPN, CDR2 SVGIG (reference sequence). CDR3 length equals 13 residues. V gave up 8 bases and J gave up 0 bases, with 11 bases separating them. CDR3: CAPLQLSGNTIYF. Written as DNA, the CDR3 is TGTGCCCCCCTACAGCTCTCTGGAAACACCATATATTTT.

The chain carries TRBV11-2 and TRBJ2-7; either TRBD1 or TRBD2 may supply D (5 bases each). The CDR3 runs 14 residues. Germline V gene sequence: CDR1 SGHAT, CDR2 FQNNGV. With 2 bases removed from V and 0 bases from J, the gap between germline ends came to 8 bases. CDR3 in DNA: TGTGCCAGCAGCTTATTCGGGACCTCCTACGAGCAGTACTTC. Its protein is CASSLFGTSYEQYF.

J is TRBJ2-6 and V is TRBV9; D gene uncertain. CDR3 size: 17 residues. Germline CDR1 reads SGDLS; CDR2 reads YYNGEE. Trimming left V 0 bases short and J 2 bases short, with 12 bases between. The CDR3 protein is CASSVGSKEPGANVLTF. CDR3 DNA sequence: TGTGCCAGCAGCGTAGGTAGTAAAGAACCTGGGGCCAACGTCCTGACTTTC.

V usage is TRBV3-1 (or the pseudogene TRBV3-2) and J usage is TRBJ1-3; D call uncertain. The CDR3 has 18 amino acids. V lost 4 bases, J lost 4 bases, and 23 bases lay in between. Per germline, CDR1 LGHDT and CDR2 YNNKEL (reference sequence). The CDR3 region is CASSRRQTQSLTGNTIYF. DNA for the CDR3: TGTGCCAGCAGCCGACGGCAAACCCAATCTTTGACAGGAAACACCATATATTTT.

The chain links TRBV15 to TRBJ2-7; D remains ambiguous. Trimming took off 0 bases at V and 3 bases at J, with 9 bases between the two ends. Germline V CDR1 and CDR2: LNHNV, YYDKDF (reference sequence). The CDR3 is made up of 14 amino acids. CDR3 nucleotide sequence: TGTGCCACCAGCAGAGATCGAGTCTACTACGAGCAGTACTTC. This gives the protein CATSRDRVYYEQYF. Together with reference TRBV15 and TRBJ2-7, the CDR3 gives the full variable domain: DAMVIQNPRYQVTQFGKPVTLSCSQTLNHNVMYWYQQKSSQAPKLLFHYYDKDFNNEADTPDNFQSRRPNTSFCFLDIRSPGLGDTAMYLCATSRDRVYYEQYFGPGTRLTVT.

A note on this clone: The same CDR3 also results from other DNA sequences found in this sample. The chain has TRBV5-5 and TRBJ2-7; 7 bases fit TRBD2. V gave up 1 base and J gave up 9 bases; unmatched junction bases: 4. Germline CDR1 and CDR2: SGHKS and YYEKEE (reference sequence). This CDR3 has 12 amino acids. The CDR3 is CASSLWGGAQYF. In nucleotides, the CDR3 is TGTGCCAGCAGCTTGTGGGGGGGTGCGCAGTACTTC.

The V and J genes are TRBV2 and TRBJ1-2; D is possibly TRBD1 (5 bases). The V and J ends lost 6 bases and 4 bases respectively, with 18 bases between them. The CDR3 runs 15 residues. Germline V gene sequence: CDR1 SNHLY, CDR2 FYNNEI. The CDR3 DNA reads TGTGCCAGCAGCGCAGGGAGGTCGCTGAGCTATGGCTACACCTTC. It codes for CASSAGRSLSYGYTF.

The chain carries TRBV27 and TRBJ1-2; 9 bases map to TRBD1. V was clipped by 5 bases and J by 3 bases; unmatched bases: 13. Germline CDR1 reads MNHEY; CDR2 reads SMNVEV (reference sequence). The CDR3 length is 17 residues. The CDR3, as DNA: TGTGCCAGCAGTCCCCTTACCGGGACAGGGAGCGACTATGGCTACACCTTC. It encodes CASSPLTGTGSDYGYTF.

This clone was counted once. V and J are TRBV2 and TRBJ1-2; maybe TRBD1 (6 bases). There are 10 residues in the CDR3. CDR1 and CDR2 (germline): SNHLY, FYNNEI. Trimming pared 10 bases from V and 6 bases from J, leaving 9 bases between. CDR3 sequence: CATYRDGYTF. The CDR3 DNA follows: TGTGCCACCTACAGGGATGGCTACACCTTC. The full variable domain, completed using reference TRBV2 and TRBJ1-2, is EPEVTQTPSHQVTQMGQEVILRCVPISNHLYFYWYRQILGQKVEFLVSFYNNEISEKSEIFDDQFSVERPDGSNFTLKIRSTKLEDSAMYFCATYRDGYTFGSGTRLTVV.

This chain connects TRBV7-3 to TRBJ2-1, with TRBD1 matching 7 bases. Trimming at V came to 1 base and at J to 4 bases, leaving 7 bases not matched to a gene. CDR1 is SGHTA, CDR2 FQGTGA, per germline. The length of the CDR3 is 16 residues. The CDR3 DNA follows: TGTGCCAGCAGCTTAATGGGACAGTCTATTTACAATGAGCAGTTCTTC. Translating gives CASSLMGQSIYNEQFF.

This clone showed up just a few times. The chain combines TRBV12-5 with TRBJ1-5; TRBD1 aligns across 8 bases. Trimming removed 3 bases from V and 0 bases from J; junction bases left unmatched: 16. The germline V gene encodes CDR1 LGHNT and CDR2 FRNRAP. There are 20 residues in the CDR3. This CDR3 is CASGFSPPTGEENSNQPQHF. In DNA, the CDR3 is TGTGCTAGTGGTTTTTCCCCCCCGACAGGGGAGGAAAATAGCAATCAGCCCCAGCATTTT.

The CDR3 DNA reads as TGTGCCAGCTCACCGGGAGGGGACTGGGGCTACACCTTC. It encodes CASSPGGDWGYTF. The chain uses TRBV18 and TRBJ1-2, with D possibly being TRBD1 (5 bases). CDR1 and CDR2 from the germline V gene are KGHSH and LQKENI. This CDR3 has 13 amino acids. V dropped 3 bases and J dropped 8 bases, with 13 bases sitting between them.

This chain links TRBV7-9 with TRBJ2-2; D is unclear. There are 14 residues in the CDR3. The germline V gene has CDR1 SEHNR and CDR2 FQNEAQ (reference sequence). The germline V and J ends were trimmed by 4 bases and 0 bases, with 6 bases remaining between them. The CDR3 sequence: CASSSDTNTGELFF. CDR3 in DNA: TGTGCCAGCAGCTCTGATACGAACACCGGGGAGCTGTTTTTT.

This chain joins TRBV7-2 and TRBJ2-1; D is perhaps TRBD1 (6 bases). Between the trimmed V and J ends, which lost 2 bases and 4 bases, there was a span of 12 bases. The germline V gene has CDR1 SGHTA and CDR2 FQGNSA. CDR3 length: 15 amino acids. The CDR3: CASSLTPDSYNEQFF. The CDR3 DNA sequence: TGTGCCAGCAGCTTAACCCCGGACAGTTACAATGAGCAGTTCTTC.

This clone appeared once. This sequence joins TRBV7-2 and TRBJ2-3; D unresolved. This CDR3 region has 11 residues. Germline V CDR1 and CDR2: SGHTA, FQGNSA. With 4 bases removed from V and 5 bases from J, the gap between germline ends came to 4 bases. The CDR3 DNA sequence: TGTGCCAGCAGCTCCAGAGATACGCAGTATTTT. It is translated as CASSSRDTQYF.

The genes are TRBV5-4 and TRBJ1-3; TRBD1 agrees at 7 bases. Germline V gene lookup returns CDR1 SGHNT and CDR2 YYREEE (reference sequence). V lost 0 bases and J lost 0; bases outside the gene matches: 3. The CDR3 is made up of 16 amino acids. CDR3 in amino acids: CASSLGQGLSGNTIYF. The CDR3 region has the DNA TGTGCCAGCAGCTTGGGACAGGGACTCTCTGGAAACACCATATATTTT.

The chain recombines TRBV21-1 with TRBJ1-3. TRBV21-1 is listed as a pseudogene. The CDR3 has 15 amino acids. CDR3 residues: CASSTGGGSGNTIYF. For the CDR3, the DNA is TGTGCCAGCAGCACGGGAGGGGGCTCTGGAAACACCATATATTTT.

V is TRBV3-1 (or the pseudogene TRBV3-2) and J is TRBJ1-3; D may be TRBD1 (6 bases). Trimming left V 5 bases short and J 1 base short, with 15 bases between. CDR1 is LGHDT, CDR2 YNNKEL, per germline (reference sequence). The CDR3 covers 16 residues. The CDR3, as DNA: TGTGCCAGCAGCACACGAAGTAGGGGGTCTGGAAACACCATATATTTT. As protein: CASSTRSRGSGNTIYF.

V usage is TRBV6-5 and J usage is TRBJ1-4; D may be TRBD1 (5 bases). The CDR3 spans 13 residues. Germline-derived CDR1 and CDR2 are MNHEY and SVGAGI. Trimming pared 11 bases from V and 3 bases from J, leaving 13 bases between. The CDR3 sequence: CASSRDSNEKLFF. The CDR3 DNA is TGTGCCTCTTCCAGGGATTCTAATGAAAAACTGTTTTTT.

The chain links TRBV11-1 to TRBJ2-7; the match to TRBD1 covers 9 bases. V dropped 8 bases and J dropped 4; count of bases not matched to a gene: 6. Germline V CDR1 and CDR2: SGHAT, FQDESV (reference sequence). The CDR3 is 13 amino acids. For the CDR3, the DNA is TGTGCCAGCGGACAGGGGTTGTCGTACGAGCAGTACTTC. Translation: CASGQGLSYEQYF.

The rearrangement joins TRBV5-6 to TRBJ2-1, with a possible D match to TRBD1 (5 bases). Germline V gives CDR1 SGHDT, CDR2 YYEEEE. V was pared by 4 bases and J by 4 bases, with 9 bases between. CDR3 length equals 13 residues. The CDR3 region has the DNA TGTGCCAGCAGCATTCGACAGTACAATGAGCAGTTCTTC. Protein sequence: CASSIRQYNEQFF.

V and J are TRBV5-6 and TRBJ2-3, with D unclear. Germline assignment: CDR1 SGHDT and CDR2 YYEEEE. The CDR3 loop spans 13 amino acids. The germline V and J ends were trimmed by 3 bases and 4 bases, with 9 bases remaining between them. The DNA for the CDR3 is TGTGCCAGCAGCTCGGGCTCCGCAGATACGCAGTATTTT. It is translated as CASSSGSADTQYF.

This chain uses TRBV10-3 with TRBJ2-2, with 14 nucleotides matching TRBD2. CDR1 ENHRY and CDR2 SYGVKD come from the germline V gene. The CDR3 spans 19 residues. V shed 10 bases and J 5 bases; nucleotides not matched to a gene: 18. In nucleotides, the CDR3 is TGTGCCACTGCCCCCTCCGGACTAGCGGGGGGAAGTGAGACCGGGGAGCTGTTTTTT. It specifies CATAPSGLAGGSETGELFF.

This clone came up once. V is TRBV7-9 and J is TRBJ2-7, with 7 bases matching TRBD1. CDR1 and CDR2 from the germline V gene are SEHNR and FQNEAQ (reference sequence). Trimming at V came to 1 base and at J to 3 bases, leaving 3 bases not matched to a gene. The CDR3 is 14 amino acids. CDR3 sequence (DNA): TGTGCCAGCAGCTTAGGTGGGACAGTCTACGAGCAGTACTTC. It codes for CASSLGGTVYEQYF. The complete variable domain, with remaining parts taken from reference TRBV7-9 and TRBJ2-7, reads DTGVSQNPRHKITKRGQNVTFRCDPISEHNRLYWYRQTLGQGPEFLTYFQNEAQLEKSRLLSDRFSAERPKGSFSTLEIQRTEQGDSAMYLCASSLGGTVYEQYFGPGTRLTVT.

The table lists this clone with a count of one. This rearrangement joins TRBV30 to TRBJ2-1; 9 nucleotides align to TRBD2. The V and J ends lost 2 bases and 6 bases, in that order; junction bases with no gene match: 8. Germline V gene sequence: CDR1 GTSNPN, CDR2 SVGIG (reference sequence). The CDR3 covers 15 residues. The CDR3 reads CAWSYGGRAFNEQFF. The CDR3 DNA reads as TGTGCCTGGAGTTATGGCGGGAGGGCCTTCAATGAGCAGTTCTTC.

This rearrangement joins TRBV13 to TRBJ2-1; D is uncertain. Trimming pared 0 bases from V and 6 bases from J, leaving 6 bases between. CDR3 length: 13 residues. Germline V gene sequence: CDR1 PRHDT, CDR2 FYEKMQ (reference sequence). The CDR3 reads CASSLGALNEQFF. The CDR3 nucleotides read TGTGCCAGCAGCTTAGGGGCCCTCAATGAGCAGTTCTTC.

The rearrangement uses TRBV12-3 or TRBV12-4 and TRBJ1-3, with unresolved D. The CDR3 length is 13 residues. The V end lost 7 bases, the J end lost 3 bases, and 10 bases lay between the germline ends. The CDR3 here is CASIVTGGNTIYF. CDR3 nucleotide sequence: TGTGCCAGCATTGTGACCGGTGGAAACACCATATATTTT.